This T cell receptor (beta chain) was observed in a study of radiotherapy plus CTLA-4 blockade in lung cancer (dated by TCRdb to 2017 to 2018). For the wider study: Among enrolled patients, about 19% had an objective response and about 30% reached disease control.

The study at large found these results: Early dynamic changes in blood T cell clones, together with increased serum interferon-beta after radiation, were reported as the strongest predictors of response. After treatment with radiotherapy and ipilimumab, TCR clones that originated in tumors expanded in peripheral blood.

Focal radiation therapy combined with CTLA-4 blockade (ipilimumab) was tested in patients with chemo-refractory metastatic non-small-cell lung cancer. On this clone: Its antigen remains undetermined. Qualities for individual bases were not recorded, and no much larger clone is one base off.

As encoded in the germline V gene (reference sequence), CDR1 is GTSNPN while CDR2 is SVGIG. The V and J ends are trimmed by 3 bases and 6 bases, leaving 15 bases between them. From cysteine to phenylalanine, the CDR3 is 14 amino acids long. The DNA shown is the 42-base CDR3, in frame from base 1. To prepare the library, the immunoSEQ multiplex PCR assay was applied. TCRdb limited this immuneACCESS table to in-frame rearrangements with V and J called. A share of clones is missing; checked studies link under half to unresolved V genes, and the rest is unexplained. The sample table shows approximately 77,000 clones, and around 78% are seen once. Approximately 22% of the sample comes from the top ten.

The sequencing used peripheral blood, collected from a patient treated with radiotherapy plus ipilimumab. The rearranged chain carries TRBV30 and TRBJ1-5; a tentative D call is TRBD1 (6 bases match). This receptor was identified in a human donor with non-small cell lung cancer whose response to radiotherapy plus ipilimumab could not be evaluated. Some clones in this sample may be carry-over from other donors' samples. The DNA is as follows: TGTGCCTGGAGCGCGAACAGGGAAGGTCAGCCCCAGCATTTT. The encoded protein is CAWSANREGQPQHF. Reference TRBV30 and TRBJ1-5 proteins supply the regions before and after the CDR3; the full variable domain is: SQTIHQWPATLVQPVGSPLSLECTVEGTSNPNLYWYRQAAGRGLQLLFYSVGIGQISSEVPQNLSASRPQDRQFILSSKKLLLSDSGFYLCAWSANREGQPQHFGDGTRLSIL.